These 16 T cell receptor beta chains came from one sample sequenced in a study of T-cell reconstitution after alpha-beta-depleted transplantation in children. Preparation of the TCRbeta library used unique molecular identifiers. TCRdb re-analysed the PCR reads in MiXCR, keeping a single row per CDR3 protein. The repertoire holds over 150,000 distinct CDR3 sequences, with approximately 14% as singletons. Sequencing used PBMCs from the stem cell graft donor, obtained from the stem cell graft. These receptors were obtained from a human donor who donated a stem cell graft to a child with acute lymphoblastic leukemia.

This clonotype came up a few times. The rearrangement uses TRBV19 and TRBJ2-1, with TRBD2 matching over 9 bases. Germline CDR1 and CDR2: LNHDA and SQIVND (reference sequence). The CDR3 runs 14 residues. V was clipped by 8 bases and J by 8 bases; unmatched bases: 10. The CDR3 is CASSLAGRPDEQFF. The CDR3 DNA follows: TGTGCCAGTTCGCTAGCGGGAAGGCCCGATGAGCAGTTCTTC.

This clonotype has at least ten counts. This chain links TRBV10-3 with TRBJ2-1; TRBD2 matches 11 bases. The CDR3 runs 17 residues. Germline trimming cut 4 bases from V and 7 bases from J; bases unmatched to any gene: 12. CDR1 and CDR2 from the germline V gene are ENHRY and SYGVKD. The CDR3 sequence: CAISATSGKMHVNEQFF. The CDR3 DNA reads TGTGCCATCAGTGCGACTAGCGGGAAAATGCATGTGAATGAGCAGTTCTTC.

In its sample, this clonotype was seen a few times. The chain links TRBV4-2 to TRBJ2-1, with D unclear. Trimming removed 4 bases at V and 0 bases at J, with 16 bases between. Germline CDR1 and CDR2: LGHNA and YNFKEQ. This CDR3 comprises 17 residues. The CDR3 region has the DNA TGTGCCAGCAGCCCTGGACCACCTTTCAGCTCCTACAATGAGCAGTTCTTC. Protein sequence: CASSPGPPFSSYNEQFF.

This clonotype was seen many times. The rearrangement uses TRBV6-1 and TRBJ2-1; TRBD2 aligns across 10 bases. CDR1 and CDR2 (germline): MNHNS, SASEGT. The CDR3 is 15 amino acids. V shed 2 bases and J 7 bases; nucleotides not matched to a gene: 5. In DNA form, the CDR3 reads TGTGCCAGCAGTGAATGGGGTAGCGGGAGGAATGAGCAGTTCTTC. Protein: CASSEWGSGRNEQFF.

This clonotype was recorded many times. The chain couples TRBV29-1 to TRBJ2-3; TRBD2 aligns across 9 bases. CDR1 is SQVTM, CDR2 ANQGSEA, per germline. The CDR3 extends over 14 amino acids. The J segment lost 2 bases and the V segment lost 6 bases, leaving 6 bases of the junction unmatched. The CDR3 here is CSVPTSGTTDTQYF. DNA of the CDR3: TGCAGCGTACCGACTAGCGGCACCACAGATACGCAGTATTTT.

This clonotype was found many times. CDR3 residues: CASCLQGAGDTEAFF. The CDR3 DNA follows: TGCGCCAGCTGCCTACAGGGGGCGGGGGACACTGAAGCTTTCTTT. The chain joins TRBV5-1 to TRBJ1-1; 9 bases agree with TRBD1. This CDR3 comprises 15 residues. V lost 7 bases and J lost 3; bases outside the gene matches: 10. Germline CDR1 reads SGHRS; CDR2 reads YFSETQ. Together with reference TRBV5-1 and TRBJ1-1, the CDR3 gives the full variable domain: KAGVTQTPRYLIKTRGQQVTLSCSPISGHRSVSWYQQTPGQGLQFLFEYFSETQRNKGNFPGRFSGRQFSNSRSEMNVSTLELGDSALYLCASCLQGAGDTEAFFGQGTRLTVV.

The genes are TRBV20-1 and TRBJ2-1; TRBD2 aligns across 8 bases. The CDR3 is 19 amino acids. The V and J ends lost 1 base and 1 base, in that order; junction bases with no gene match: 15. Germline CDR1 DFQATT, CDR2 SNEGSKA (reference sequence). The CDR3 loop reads CSARVHSLGGRRSYNEQFF. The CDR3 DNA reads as TGCAGTGCTAGAGTCCACTCCCTGGGCGGGAGGAGGTCCTACAATGAGCAGTTCTTC.

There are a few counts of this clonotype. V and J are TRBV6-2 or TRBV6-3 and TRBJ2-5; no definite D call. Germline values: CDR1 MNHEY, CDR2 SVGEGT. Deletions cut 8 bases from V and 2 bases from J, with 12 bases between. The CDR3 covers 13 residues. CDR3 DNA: TGTGCCAGCGAGTGGGTTGGGCAAGAGACCCAGTACTTC. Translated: CASEWVGQETQYF.

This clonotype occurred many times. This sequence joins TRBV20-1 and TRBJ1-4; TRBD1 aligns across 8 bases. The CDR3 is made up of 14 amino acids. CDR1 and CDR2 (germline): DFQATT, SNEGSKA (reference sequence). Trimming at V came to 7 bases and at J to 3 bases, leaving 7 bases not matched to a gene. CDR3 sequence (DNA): TGCAGTGGTTCGCAGGGGGCCTCTAATGAAAAACTGTTTTTT. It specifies CSGSQGASNEKLFF.

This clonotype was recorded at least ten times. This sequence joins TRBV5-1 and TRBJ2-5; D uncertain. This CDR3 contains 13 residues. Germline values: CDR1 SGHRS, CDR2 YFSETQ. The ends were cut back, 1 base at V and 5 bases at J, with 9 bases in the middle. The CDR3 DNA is TGCGCCAGCAGCTTGACGCCGATTGAGACCCAGTACTTC. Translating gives CASSLTPIETQYF.

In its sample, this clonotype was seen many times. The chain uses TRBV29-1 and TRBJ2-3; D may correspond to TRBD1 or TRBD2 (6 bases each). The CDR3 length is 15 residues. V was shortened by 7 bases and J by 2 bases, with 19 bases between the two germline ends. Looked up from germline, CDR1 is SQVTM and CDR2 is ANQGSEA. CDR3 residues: CSAGEGGMNTDTQYF. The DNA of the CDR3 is TGCAGCGCTGGGGAAGGGGGGATGAACACAGATACGCAGTATTTT.

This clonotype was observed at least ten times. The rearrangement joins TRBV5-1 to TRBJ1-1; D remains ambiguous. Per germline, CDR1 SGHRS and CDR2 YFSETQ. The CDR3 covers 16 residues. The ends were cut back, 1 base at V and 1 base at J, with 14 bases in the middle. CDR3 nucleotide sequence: TGCGCCAGCAGCTTGAATTCGTGGCTTACGAACACTGAAGCTTTCTTT. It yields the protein CASSLNSWLTNTEAFF.

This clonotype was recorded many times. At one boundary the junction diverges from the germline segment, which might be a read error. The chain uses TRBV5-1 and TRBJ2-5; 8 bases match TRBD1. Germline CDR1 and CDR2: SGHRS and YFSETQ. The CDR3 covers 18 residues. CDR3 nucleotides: TGCGCCAGCACCTTGGGGACAGGACGTGGCCCTACGCAAGAGACCCAGTACTTC. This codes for CASTLGTGRGPTQETQYF.

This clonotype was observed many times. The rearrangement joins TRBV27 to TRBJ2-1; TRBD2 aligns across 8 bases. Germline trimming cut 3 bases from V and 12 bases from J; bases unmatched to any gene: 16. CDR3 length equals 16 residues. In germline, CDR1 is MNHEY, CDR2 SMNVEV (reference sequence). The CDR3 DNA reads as TGTGCCAGCAGTTTCCTTGGAACGGGAGGGCTGACGGGGCAGTTCTTC. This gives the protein CASSFLGTGGLTGQFF.

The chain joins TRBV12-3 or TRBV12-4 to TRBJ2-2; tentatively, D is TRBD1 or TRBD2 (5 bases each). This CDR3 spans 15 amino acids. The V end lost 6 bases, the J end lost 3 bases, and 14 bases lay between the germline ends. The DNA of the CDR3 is TGTGCCAGCAGCGCCGCCGGGGCCCACACCGGGGAGCTGTTTTTT. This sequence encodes CASSAAGAHTGELFF.

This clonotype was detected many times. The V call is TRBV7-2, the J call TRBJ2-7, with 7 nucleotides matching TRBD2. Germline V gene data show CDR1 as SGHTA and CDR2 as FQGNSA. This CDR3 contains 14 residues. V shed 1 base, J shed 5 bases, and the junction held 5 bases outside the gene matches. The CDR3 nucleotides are TGTGCCAGCAGCTTAGTTAGCGGGCTCCACGAGCAGTACTTC. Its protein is CASSLVSGLHEQYF.